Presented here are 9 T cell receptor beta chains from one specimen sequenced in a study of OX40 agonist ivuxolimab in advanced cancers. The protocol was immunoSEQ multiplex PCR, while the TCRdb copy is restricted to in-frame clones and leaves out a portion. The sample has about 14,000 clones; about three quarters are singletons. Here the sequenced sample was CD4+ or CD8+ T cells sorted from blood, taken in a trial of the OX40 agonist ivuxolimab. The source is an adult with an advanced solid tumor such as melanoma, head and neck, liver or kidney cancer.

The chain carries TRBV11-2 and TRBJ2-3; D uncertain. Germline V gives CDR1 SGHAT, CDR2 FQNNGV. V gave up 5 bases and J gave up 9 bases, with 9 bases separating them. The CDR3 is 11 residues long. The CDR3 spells CASSTESTQYF. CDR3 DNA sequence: TGTGCCAGCAGCACCGAAAGCACGCAGTATTTT. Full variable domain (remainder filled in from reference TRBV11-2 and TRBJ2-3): EAGVAQSPRYKIIEKRQSVAFWCNPISGHATLYWYQQILGQGPKLLIQFQNNGVVDDSQLPKDRFSAERLKGVDSTLKIQPAKLEDSAVYLCASSTESTQYFGPGTRLTVL.

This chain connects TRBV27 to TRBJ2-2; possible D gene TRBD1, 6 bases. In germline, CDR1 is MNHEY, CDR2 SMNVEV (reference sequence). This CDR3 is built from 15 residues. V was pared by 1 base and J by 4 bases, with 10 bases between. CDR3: CASSLWGQGTGELFF. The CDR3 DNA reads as TGTGCCAGCAGTTTATGGGGGCAGGGCACCGGGGAGCTGTTTTTT.

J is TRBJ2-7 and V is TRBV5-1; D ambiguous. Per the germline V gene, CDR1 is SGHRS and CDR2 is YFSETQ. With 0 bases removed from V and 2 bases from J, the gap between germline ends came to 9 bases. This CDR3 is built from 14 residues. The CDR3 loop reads CASSLDRSAYEQYF. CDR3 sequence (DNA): TGCGCCAGCAGCTTGGACAGAAGTGCCTACGAGCAGTACTTC.

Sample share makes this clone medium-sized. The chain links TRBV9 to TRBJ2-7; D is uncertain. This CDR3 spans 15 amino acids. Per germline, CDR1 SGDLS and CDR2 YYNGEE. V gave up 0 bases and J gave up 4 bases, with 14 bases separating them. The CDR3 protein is CASSVAIGLAYEQYF. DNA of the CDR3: TGTGCCAGCAGCGTAGCGATAGGGCTGGCGTACGAGCAGTACTTC. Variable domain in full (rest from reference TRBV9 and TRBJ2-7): DSGVTQTPKHLITATGQRVTLRCSPRSGDLSVYWYQQSLDQGLQFLIQYYNGEERAKGNILERFSAQQFPDLHSELNLSSLELGDSALYFCASSVAIGLAYEQYFGPGTRLTVT.

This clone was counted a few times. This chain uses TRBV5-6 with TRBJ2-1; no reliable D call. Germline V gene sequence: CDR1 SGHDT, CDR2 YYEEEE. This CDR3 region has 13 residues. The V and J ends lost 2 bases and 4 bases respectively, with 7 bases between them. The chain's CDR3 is CASSLTEYNEQFF. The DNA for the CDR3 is TGTGCCAGCAGCTTAACAGAGTACAATGAGCAGTTCTTC.

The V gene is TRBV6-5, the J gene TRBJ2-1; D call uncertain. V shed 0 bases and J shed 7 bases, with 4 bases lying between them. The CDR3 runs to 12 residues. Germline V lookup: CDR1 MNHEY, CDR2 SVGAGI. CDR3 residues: CASSYSGNEQFF. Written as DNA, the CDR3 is TGTGCCAGCAGTTACTCGGGAAATGAGCAGTTCTTC.

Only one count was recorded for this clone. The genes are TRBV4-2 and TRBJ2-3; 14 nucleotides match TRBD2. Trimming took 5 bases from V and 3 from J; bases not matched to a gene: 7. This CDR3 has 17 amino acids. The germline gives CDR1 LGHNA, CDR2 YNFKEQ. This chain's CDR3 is CASSSRGTSGGTDTQYF. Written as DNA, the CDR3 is TGTGCCAGCAGCTCCAGGGGGACTAGCGGGGGAACAGATACGCAGTATTTT.

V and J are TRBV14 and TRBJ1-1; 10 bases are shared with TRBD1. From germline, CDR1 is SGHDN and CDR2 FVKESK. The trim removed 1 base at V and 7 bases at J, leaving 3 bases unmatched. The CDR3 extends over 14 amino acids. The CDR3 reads CASSQGTGGLEAFF. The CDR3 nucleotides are TGTGCCAGCAGCCAAGGGACAGGGGGTCTTGAAGCTTTCTTT. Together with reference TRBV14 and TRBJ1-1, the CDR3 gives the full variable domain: EAGVTQFPSHSVIEKGQTVTLRCDPISGHDNLYWYRRVMGKEIKFLLHFVKESKQDESGMPNNRFLAERTGGTYSTLKVQPAELEDSGVYFCASSQGTGGLEAFFGQGTRLTVV.

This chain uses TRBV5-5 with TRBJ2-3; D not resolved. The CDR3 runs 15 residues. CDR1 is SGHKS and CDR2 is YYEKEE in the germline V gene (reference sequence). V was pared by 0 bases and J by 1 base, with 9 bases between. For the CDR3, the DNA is TGTGCCAGCAGCTTGGCGTTTGGACGCACAGATACGCAGTATTTT. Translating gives CASSLAFGRTDTQYF.